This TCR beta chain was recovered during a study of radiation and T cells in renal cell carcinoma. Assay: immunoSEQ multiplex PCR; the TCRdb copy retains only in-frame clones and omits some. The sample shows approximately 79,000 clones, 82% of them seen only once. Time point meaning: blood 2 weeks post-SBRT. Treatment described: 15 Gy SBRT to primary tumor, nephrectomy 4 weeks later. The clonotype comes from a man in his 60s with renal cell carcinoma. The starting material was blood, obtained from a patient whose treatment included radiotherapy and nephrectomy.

In DNA form, the CDR3 reads TGTGCCATCAGTGAGGGGACAGACTATGGCTACACCTTC. It is translated as CAISEGTDYGYTF. V and J are TRBV10-3 and TRBJ1-2; 7 bases line up with TRBD1. After removal of 2 bases from V and 3 bases from J, the junction contained 0 bases not matched to a gene. CDR3 size: 13 residues. CDR1 is ENHRY and CDR2 is SYGVKD in the germline V gene.